A selection of T cell receptor beta chains follows, all from one sample in a study of T cell repertoires in cytomegalovirus infection. Each CDR3 protein gets one entry after TCRdb re-called the reads with MiXCR. This repertoire shows under 200,000 distinct CDR3 sequences, roughly 17% found once; its top ten account for roughly a sixth. The sequencing sample was made of CD8+ T cells from PBMCs. These receptors were taken from a human donor in good health (CMV status not recorded). Some clones in this sample may be carry-over from other donors' samples. CDR3s include the opening cysteine and the closing phenylalanine or tryptophan. A D gene is named only where the DNA matches it firmly. The listing skips clone size in some rows; elsewhere it reads once, few, many or a size class.

d_call: NA; clone_size: NA; j_call: TRBJ1-4; v_call: TRBV7-6; cdr3_nt: TGTGCCAGCAGCACCACCAATGAAAAACTGTTTTTT; cdr3_aa: CASSTTNEKLFF
d_call: NA; clone_size: NA; j_call: TRBJ1-1; v_call: TRBV6-6; cdr3_nt: TGTGCCTCGGGCGACACCCGCACTGAAGCTTTCTTT; cdr3_aa: CASGDTRTEAFF
d_call: NA; clone_size: NA; j_call: TRBJ2-7; v_call: TRBV11-2; cdr3_nt: TGTGCCAGCAGCTTAGGGGCGGGGTCCCCTTACGAGCAGTACTTC; cdr3_aa: CASSLGAGSPYEQYF
d_call: NA; clone_size: few; j_call: TRBJ2-3; v_call: TRBV20-1; cdr3_nt: TGCAGTGCTAGATCCTTACAGGGAAACACAGATACGCAGTATTTT; cdr3_aa: CSARSLQGNTDTQYF
d_call: NA; clone_size: many; j_call: TRBJ2-3; v_call: TRBV12-3/TRBV12-4; cdr3_nt: TGTGCCAGCAGTTTAGGAGTAGATACGCAGTATTTT; cdr3_aa: CASSLGVDTQYF
d_call: NA; clone_size: many; j_call: TRBJ2-2; v_call: TRBV7-2; cdr3_nt: TGTGCCAGCAGACATACCCTAAACACCGGGGAGCTGTTTTTT; cdr3_aa: CASRHTLNTGELFF
d_call: TRBD2; clone_size: many; j_call: TRBJ2-7; v_call: TRBV12-3/TRBV12-4; cdr3_nt: TGTGCCAGCAGTCCACGGGGGGAAGGGTACGAGCAGTACTTC; cdr3_aa: CASSPRGEGYEQYF
d_call: NA; clone_size: few; j_call: TRBJ2-1; v_call: TRBV7-9; cdr3_nt: TGTGCCAGCAGCTTGGCCGACAGGGTCCAAGGGGGGTACAATGAGCAGTTCTTC; cdr3_aa: CASSLADRVQGGYNEQFF
d_call: TRBD2; clone_size: few; j_call: TRBJ2-4; v_call: TRBV20-1; cdr3_nt: TGCAGTGCTAGAGATGCGGGGGATGCCAAAAACATTCAGTACTTC; cdr3_aa: CSARDAGDAKNIQYF
d_call: NA; clone_size: NA; j_call: TRBJ2-2; v_call: TRBV27; cdr3_nt: TGTGCCAGCAGTTTATCCATTTACCAGGGGACGAACACCGGGGAGCTGTTTTTT; cdr3_aa: CASSLSIYQGTNTGELFF
d_call: TRBD1; clone_size: few; j_call: TRBJ1-2; v_call: TRBV9; cdr3_nt: TGTGCCAGCAGCGGTACAGGGGAGCACTATGGCTACACCTTC; cdr3_aa: CASSGTGEHYGYTF
d_call: NA; clone_size: few; j_call: TRBJ1-5; v_call: TRBV28; cdr3_nt: TGTGCCAGCAGTTTATTGGGGGGGGGTGGCAATCAGCCCCAGCATTTT; cdr3_aa: CASSLLGGGGNQPQHF
d_call: TRBD1; clone_size: NA; j_call: TRBJ2-1; v_call: TRBV7-2; cdr3_nt: TGTGCCAGCAGCTCACGGAGGGACAGGGGGTTTCTCGATGAGCAGTTCTTC; cdr3_aa: CASSSRRDRGFLDEQFF
d_call: NA; clone_size: few; j_call: TRBJ1-4; v_call: TRBV7-9; cdr3_nt: TGTGCCAGCAGTCGAACCGGGACTAATGAAAAACTGTTTTTT; cdr3_aa: CASSRTGTNEKLFF
d_call: TRBD2; clone_size: few; j_call: TRBJ2-1; v_call: TRBV20-1; cdr3_nt: TGCAGTGCCCCGGGGACTAGCGGGATGGGGTCCTACAATGAGCAGTTCTTC; cdr3_aa: CSAPGTSGMGSYNEQFF
d_call: NA; clone_size: few; j_call: TRBJ2-1; v_call: TRBV7-6; cdr3_nt: TGTGCCAGCAGCTTACGACAGACCGGGGGTTCCTACAATGAGCAGTTCTTC; cdr3_aa: CASSLRQTGGSYNEQFF
d_call: NA; clone_size: few; j_call: TRBJ2-7; v_call: TRBV19; cdr3_nt: TGTGCCAGTAGTATAACGGTCGGGGGGCATTACGAGCAGTACTTC; cdr3_aa: CASSITVGGHYEQYF
d_call: TRBD2; clone_size: few; j_call: TRBJ2-7; v_call: TRBV4-3; cdr3_nt: TGCGCCAGCAGCCAAGATCGGGGACTAGCGGGAGTTAATTACGAGCAGTACTTC; cdr3_aa: CASSQDRGLAGVNYEQYF
d_call: NA; clone_size: NA; j_call: TRBJ2-7; v_call: TRBV7-6; cdr3_nt: TGTGCCAGCAGCTTAGCGACGGCGGGGTCGGGCGAGCAGTACTTC; cdr3_aa: CASSLATAGSGEQYF
d_call: TRBD2; clone_size: NA; j_call: TRBJ2-5; v_call: TRBV7-6; cdr3_nt: TGTGCCAGCAGCTTACTTCGCCGCGGGGGGGCTCTTGAGACCCAGTACTTC; cdr3_aa: CASSLLRRGGALETQYF
d_call: NA; clone_size: few; j_call: TRBJ1-6; v_call: TRBV5-6; cdr3_nt: TGTGCCAGCAGCTTGGCCCATTCGGGACGGAGCTTT; cdr3_aa: CASSLAHSGRSF
d_call: NA; clone_size: NA; j_call: TRBJ2-1; v_call: TRBV7-9; cdr3_nt: TGTGCCAGCAGCTCCACCCATGAGCAGTTCTTC; cdr3_aa: CASSSTHEQFF
d_call: NA; clone_size: many; j_call: TRBJ1-1; v_call: TRBV7-2; cdr3_nt: TGTGCCAGCAGAACTTCTCAGGGAAACACTGAAGCTTTCTTT; cdr3_aa: CASRTSQGNTEAFF
d_call: NA; clone_size: few; j_call: TRBJ1-6; v_call: TRBV4-3; cdr3_nt: TGCGCCAGCAGCCAAGACTGGAATTCACCCCTCCACTTT; cdr3_aa: CASSQDWNSPLHF
d_call: NA; clone_size: NA; j_call: TRBJ1-2; v_call: TRBV7-2; cdr3_nt: TGTGCCAGCAGCTCGTCGATGGACTACACCTTC; cdr3_aa: CASSSSMDYTF
d_call: TRBD2; clone_size: many; j_call: TRBJ2-7; v_call: TRBV14; cdr3_nt: TGTGCCAGCAGCCCAATTGGGACTAGCGGGAGTGGTGAGCAGTACTTC; cdr3_aa: CASSPIGTSGSGEQYF
d_call: NA; clone_size: NA; j_call: TRBJ1-5; v_call: TRBV28; cdr3_nt: TGTGCCAGCAGTTTAACCCCTTATAGCAATCAGCCCCAGCATTTT; cdr3_aa: CASSLTPYSNQPQHF
d_call: NA; clone_size: NA; j_call: TRBJ2-7; v_call: TRBV7-2; cdr3_nt: TGTGCCAGCGCCCTAGGACCGACCTACGAGCAGTACTTC; cdr3_aa: CASALGPTYEQYF
d_call: TRBD2; clone_size: few; j_call: TRBJ2-1; v_call: TRBV27; cdr3_nt: TGTGCCAGCAGTGAGACTAGCCTCTCCTACAATGAGCAGTTCTTC; cdr3_aa: CASSETSLSYNEQFF
d_call: NA; clone_size: few; j_call: TRBJ1-1; v_call: TRBV28; cdr3_nt: TGTGCCAGCAGTTTATTTGCGGGGCAGGAAGCTTTCTTT; cdr3_aa: CASSLFAGQEAFF
d_call: NA; clone_size: many; j_call: TRBJ2-1; v_call: TRBV12-5; cdr3_nt: TGTGCTAGTGGTTTGGGGGACTTGACCAGAGCGGGCAATGAGCAGTTCTTC; cdr3_aa: CASGLGDLTRAGNEQFF
d_call: NA; clone_size: NA; j_call: TRBJ2-3; v_call: TRBV11-3; cdr3_nt: TGTGCCAGCAGCTTAACTGGGAGCGCCACAGATACGCAGTATTTT; cdr3_aa: CASSLTGSATDTQYF
d_call: TRBD2; clone_size: many; j_call: TRBJ2-1; v_call: TRBV7-8; cdr3_nt: TGTGCCAGCAGCCCTACTAGCGGGAGGTCCTACAATGAGCAGTTCTTC; cdr3_aa: CASSPTSGRSYNEQFF
d_call: NA; clone_size: few; j_call: TRBJ1-5; v_call: TRBV5-7; cdr3_nt: TGTGCCAGCAGCTTGTGGTCCCCCCAGGGAGGGTATAGCAATCAGCCCCAGCATTTT; cdr3_aa: CASSLWSPQGGYSNQPQHF
d_call: NA; clone_size: NA; j_call: TRBJ2-1; v_call: TRBV2; cdr3_nt: TGTGCCAGCAGGTCTTACCCGAGCTCCTACAATGAGCAGTTCTTC; cdr3_aa: CASRSYPSSYNEQFF
d_call: NA; clone_size: NA; j_call: TRBJ2-1; v_call: TRBV6-5; cdr3_nt: TGTGCCGCCGGAACGGGTCTGGGGGATGAGCAGTTCTTC; cdr3_aa: CAAGTGLGDEQFF
d_call: NA; clone_size: many; j_call: TRBJ1-2; v_call: TRBV7-2; cdr3_nt: TGTGCCAGCAATACGAGGGACGGCTACACCTTC; cdr3_aa: CASNTRDGYTF
d_call: NA; clone_size: NA; j_call: TRBJ2-5; v_call: TRBV7-2; cdr3_nt: TGTGCCAGCAGCCGACAAGCGGGCGGACAAGAGACCCAGTACTTC; cdr3_aa: CASSRQAGGQETQYF
d_call: TRBD2; clone_size: few; j_call: TRBJ2-2; v_call: TRBV7-2; cdr3_nt: TGTGCCAGCAGCCCCAGGACTAGCGGGGGAAACACCGGGGAGCTGTTTTTT; cdr3_aa: CASSPRTSGGNTGELFF
d_call: TRBD1; clone_size: many; j_call: TRBJ2-1; v_call: TRBV7-9; cdr3_nt: TGTGCCAGCAGCACGGGACAGGGGATAGATGAGCAGTTCTTC; cdr3_aa: CASSTGQGIDEQFF
d_call: NA; clone_size: NA; j_call: TRBJ2-1; v_call: TRBV6-4; cdr3_nt: TGTGCCAGCAGTGACAATACGGGGCAGCCCTACAATGAGCAGTTCTTC; cdr3_aa: CASSDNTGQPYNEQFF
d_call: NA; clone_size: NA; j_call: TRBJ2-5; v_call: TRBV15; cdr3_nt: TGTGCCACCAGCAGAGGGGCTAGCACTCAAGAGACCCAGTACTTC; cdr3_aa: CATSRGASTQETQYF
d_call: NA; clone_size: NA; j_call: TRBJ2-1; v_call: TRBV7-8; cdr3_nt: TGTGCCAGCAGCTTAGGTCCGCTCTACAATGAGCAGTTCTTC; cdr3_aa: CASSLGPLYNEQFF
d_call: NA; clone_size: few; j_call: TRBJ2-1; v_call: TRBV6-2/TRBV6-3; cdr3_nt: TGTGCCAGCAGTTACCGTGGCGGATACTACAATGAGCAGTTCTTC; cdr3_aa: CASSYRGGYYNEQFF
d_call: TRBD1; clone_size: NA; j_call: TRBJ1-6; v_call: TRBV7-9; cdr3_nt: TGTGCCAGCAGCCCACCGGACAGGGGGCGCGTAAATTCACCCCTCCACTTT; cdr3_aa: CASSPPDRGRVNSPLHF